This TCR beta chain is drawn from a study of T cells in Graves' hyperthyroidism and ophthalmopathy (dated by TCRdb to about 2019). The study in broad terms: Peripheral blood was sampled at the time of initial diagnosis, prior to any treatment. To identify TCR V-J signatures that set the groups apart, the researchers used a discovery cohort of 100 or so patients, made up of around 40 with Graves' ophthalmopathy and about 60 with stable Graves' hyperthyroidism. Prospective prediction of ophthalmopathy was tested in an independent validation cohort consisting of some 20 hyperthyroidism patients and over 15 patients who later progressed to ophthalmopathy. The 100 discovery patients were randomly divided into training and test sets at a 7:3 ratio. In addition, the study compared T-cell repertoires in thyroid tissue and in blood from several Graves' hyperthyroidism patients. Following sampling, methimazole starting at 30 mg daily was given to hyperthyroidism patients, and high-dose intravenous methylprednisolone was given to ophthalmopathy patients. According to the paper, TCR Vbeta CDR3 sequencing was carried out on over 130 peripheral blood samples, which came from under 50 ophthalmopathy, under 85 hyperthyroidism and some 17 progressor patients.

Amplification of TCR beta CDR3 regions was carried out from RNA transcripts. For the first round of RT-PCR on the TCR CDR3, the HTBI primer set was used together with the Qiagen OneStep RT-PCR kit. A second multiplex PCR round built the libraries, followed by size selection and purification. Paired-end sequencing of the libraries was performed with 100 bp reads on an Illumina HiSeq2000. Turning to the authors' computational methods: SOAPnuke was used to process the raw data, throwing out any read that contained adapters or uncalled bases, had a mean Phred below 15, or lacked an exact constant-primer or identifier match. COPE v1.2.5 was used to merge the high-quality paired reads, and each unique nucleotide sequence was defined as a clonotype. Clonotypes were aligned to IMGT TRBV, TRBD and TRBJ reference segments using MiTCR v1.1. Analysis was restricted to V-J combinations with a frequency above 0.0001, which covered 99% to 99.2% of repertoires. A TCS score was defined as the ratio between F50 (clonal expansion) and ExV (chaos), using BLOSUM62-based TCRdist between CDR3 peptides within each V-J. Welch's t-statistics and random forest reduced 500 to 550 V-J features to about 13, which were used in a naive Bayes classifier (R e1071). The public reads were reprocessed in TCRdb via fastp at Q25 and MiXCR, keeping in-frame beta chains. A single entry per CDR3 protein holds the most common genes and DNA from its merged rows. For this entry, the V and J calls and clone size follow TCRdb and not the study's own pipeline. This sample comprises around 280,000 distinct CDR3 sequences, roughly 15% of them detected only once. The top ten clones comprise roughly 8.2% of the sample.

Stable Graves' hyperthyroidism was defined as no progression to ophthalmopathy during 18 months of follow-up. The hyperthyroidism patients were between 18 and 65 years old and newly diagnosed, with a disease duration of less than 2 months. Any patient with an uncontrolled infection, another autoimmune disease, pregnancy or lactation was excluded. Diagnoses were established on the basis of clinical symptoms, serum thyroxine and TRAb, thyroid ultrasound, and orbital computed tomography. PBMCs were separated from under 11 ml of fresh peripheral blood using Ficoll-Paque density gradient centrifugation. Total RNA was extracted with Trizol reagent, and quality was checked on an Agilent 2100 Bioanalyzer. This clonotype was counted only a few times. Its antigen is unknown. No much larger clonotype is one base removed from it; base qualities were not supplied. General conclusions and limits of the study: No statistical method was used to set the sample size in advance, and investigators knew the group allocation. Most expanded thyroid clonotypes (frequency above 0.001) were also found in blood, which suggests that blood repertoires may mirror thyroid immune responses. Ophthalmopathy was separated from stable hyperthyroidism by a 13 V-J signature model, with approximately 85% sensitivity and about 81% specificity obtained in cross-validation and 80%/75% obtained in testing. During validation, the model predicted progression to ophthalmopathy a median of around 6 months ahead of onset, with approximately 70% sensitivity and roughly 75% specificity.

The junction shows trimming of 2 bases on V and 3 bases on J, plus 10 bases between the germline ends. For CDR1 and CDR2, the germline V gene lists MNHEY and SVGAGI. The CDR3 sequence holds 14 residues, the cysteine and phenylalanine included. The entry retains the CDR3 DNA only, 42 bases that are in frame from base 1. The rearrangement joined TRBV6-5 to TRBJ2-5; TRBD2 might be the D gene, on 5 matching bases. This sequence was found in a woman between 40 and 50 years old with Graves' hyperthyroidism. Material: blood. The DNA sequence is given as TGTGCCAGCAGTTACGGGAGCAGAAAAGAGACCCAGTACTTC. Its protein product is CASSYGSRKETQYF.